What follows are 27 T cell receptor beta chains derived from one specimen sequenced in a study of Ad26.COV2.S vaccination and SARS-CoV-2 variants. TCRdb's copy holds only in-frame clones and misses some; the assay was immunoSEQ multiplex PCR. Of about 250,000 clones listed, around nine tenths are singletons. Stated treatment: around 19 received Ad26.COV2.S at low or high dose, single or two shots; about 5 received placebo; per-sample allocation not given. Collection of samples fell on day 63 after the first vaccine or placebo injection. Here the sequenced sample was peripheral blood, taken in a trial of Ad26.COV2.S vaccine versus placebo. Receptors originate from a person between 18 and 60 years old who received the Ad26.COV2.S COVID-19 vaccine or a placebo.

The chain couples TRBV10-1 to TRBJ2-7; D possibly matches TRBD1 or TRBD2 (5 bases each). Between the trimmed V and J ends, which lost 4 bases and 5 bases, there was a span of 12 bases. The CDR3 is 13 residues long. Germline V lookup: CDR1 WNHNN, CDR2 SYGVQD (reference sequence). CDR3 protein: CASSVGRSHEQYV. CDR3 nucleotides: TGCGCCAGCAGTGTGGGACGGTCCCACGAGCAGTACGTC.

The V and J genes are TRBV19 and TRBJ2-1; a weak D match, TRBD2 (5 bases). This CDR3 is built from 18 residues. The V and J ends lost 2 bases and 7 bases respectively, with 24 bases between them. Germline CDR1 reads LNHDA; CDR2 reads SQIVND (reference sequence). The CDR3, as DNA: TGTGCCAGTAGTATAAGGGCCCCCACTAGAAAGATATGGAATGAGCAGTTCTTC. Encoded protein: CASSIRAPTRKIWNEQFF. Looking up the rest from reference TRBV19 and TRBJ2-1 gives the full variable domain: DGGITQSPKYLFRKEGQNVTLSCEQNLNHDAMYWYRQDPGQGLRLIYYSQIVNDFQKGDIAEGYSVSREKKESFPLTVTSAQKNPTAFYLCASSIRAPTRKIWNEQFFGPGTRLTVL.

The chain has TRBV29-1 and TRBJ1-2, with 8 bases identical to TRBD1. Trimming cost V 5 bases and J 4 bases; bases outside gene matches: 6. This CDR3 spans 13 amino acids. Germline lookup yields CDR1 SQVTM and CDR2 ANQGSEA. CDR3 residues: CSVTDRVGYGYTF. The CDR3, as DNA: TGCAGCGTTACGGACAGGGTTGGCTATGGCTACACCTTC.

The J gene is TRBJ2-1, the V gene TRBV4-3; 12 bases align to TRBD2. CDR3 size: 18 residues. CDR1 is LGHNA and CDR2 is YSLEER in the germline V gene. J gave up 0 bases and V 4 bases, and 7 bases lay outside the gene matches. The CDR3 loop reads CASSLGTSGSGSYNEQFF. DNA for the CDR3: TGCGCCAGCAGCCTGGGGACTAGCGGGTCAGGCTCCTACAATGAGCAGTTCTTC.

This sequence joins TRBV4-1 and TRBJ1-5; no reliable D call. V was cut by 1 base and J by 3 bases, with 4 bases left in between. Per germline, CDR1 MGHRA and CDR2 YSYEKL. This CDR3 contains 13 residues. CDR3: CASSQGDNQPQHF. CDR3 DNA: TGCGCCAGCAGCCAAGGAGACAATCAGCCCCAGCATTTT.

The rearrangement joins TRBV25-1 to TRBJ2-2; no definite D call. With 2 bases removed from V and 4 bases from J, the gap between germline ends came to 2 bases. Germline CDR1 is MGHDK and CDR2 is SYGVNS. The CDR3 covers 12 residues. The CDR3: CASSEVTGELFF. CDR3 DNA: TGTGCCAGCAGTGAAGTCACCGGGGAGCTGTTTTTT. The variable domain in full, completed from reference TRBV25-1 and TRBJ2-2, reads EADIYQTPRYLVIGTGKKITLECSQTMGHDKMYWYQQDPGMELHLIHYSYGVNSTEKGDLSSESTVSRIRTEHFPLTLESARPSHTSQYLCASSEVTGELFFGEGSRLTVL.

This clone was picked up one time. The CDR3 protein is CASSFDRQNSPLHF. The CDR3 DNA is TGCGCCAGCAGCTTCGACAGACAAAATTCACCCCTCCACTTT. The V and J genes are TRBV5-1 and TRBJ1-6; D possibly corresponds to TRBD1 (5 bases). Trimming took 2 bases from V and 7 from J, leaving 10 bases between them. This CDR3 contains 14 residues. Germline CDR1 SGHRS, CDR2 YFSETQ. Full variable domain (missing parts from reference TRBV5-1 and TRBJ1-6): KAGVTQTPRYLIKTRGQQVTLSCSPISGHRSVSWYQQTPGQGLQFLFEYFSETQRNKGNFPGRFSGRQFSNSRSEMNVSTLELGDSALYLCASSFDRQNSPLHFGNGTRLTVT.

J is TRBJ1-2 and V is TRBV30, with 9 nucleotides matching TRBD1. This CDR3 spans 15 amino acids. V gave up 0 bases and J gave up 8 bases; unmatched junction bases: 10. In germline, CDR1 is GTSNPN, CDR2 SVGIG (reference sequence). CDR3 coding DNA: TGTGCCTGGAGTGTACCACAGGGGGCTCGGGAGGGCTACACCTTC. Translating gives CAWSVPQGAREGYTF.

The rearrangement links TRBV2 to TRBJ2-1; the D call may be TRBD1 or TRBD2 (5 bases each). V gave up 4 bases and J gave up 3 bases, with 10 bases separating them. Germline assignment: CDR1 SNHLY and CDR2 FYNNEI. The CDR3 is made up of 14 amino acids. The CDR3: CASSAGRNYNEQFF. CDR3 DNA: TGTGCCAGCAGTGCGGGACGCAACTACAATGAGCAGTTCTTC.

The rearrangement links TRBV14 to TRBJ1-2; D is uncertain. The CDR3 consists of 12 residues. The V gene lost 2 bases and the J gene lost 4 bases, with 5 bases spanning the gap. CDR1 is SGHDN, CDR2 FVKESK, per germline. CDR3 amino acids: CASSQSSYGYTF. The CDR3 DNA reads as TGTGCCAGCAGCCAATCAAGCTATGGCTACACCTTC. Full variable domain (remainder filled in from reference TRBV14 and TRBJ1-2): EAGVTQFPSHSVIEKGQTVTLRCDPISGHDNLYWYRRVMGKEIKFLLHFVKESKQDESGMPNNRFLAERTGGTYSTLKVQPAELEDSGVYFCASSQSSYGYTFGSGTRLTVV.

J is TRBJ1-1 and V is TRBV12-5, with D maybe TRBD1 (5 bases). Germline values: CDR1 LGHNT, CDR2 FRNRAP. The CDR3 contains 18 residues. The ends were cut back, 0 bases at V and 0 bases at J, with 17 bases in the middle. In DNA, the CDR3 is TGTGCTAGTGGTTTGGTACTCGGGAGGGGTTTAATGAACACTGAAGCTTTCTTT. This gives the protein CASGLVLGRGLMNTEAFF.

The chain is built from TRBV5-6 and TRBJ2-5, with 8 nucleotides matching TRBD1. Germline-derived CDR1 and CDR2 are SGHDT and YYEEEE. The CDR3 extends over 13 amino acids. V dropped 5 bases and J dropped 7; count of bases not matched to a gene: 7. The CDR3 DNA follows: TGTGCCAGCAGGGGACAGGACCGGGGGACCCAGTACTTC. Translated: CASRGQDRGTQYF.

The V call is TRBV11-3, the J call TRBJ1-1; D not resolved. The CDR3 consists of 16 residues. Trimming removed 4 bases from V and 2 bases from J, with 17 bases in between. In germline, CDR1 is SGHNT, CDR2 YENEEA. The CDR3 bases are TGTGCCAGCAGCTCCGGCGGGGTTACGGATAACACTGAAGCTTTCTTT. This gives the protein CASSSGGVTDNTEAFF.

The J gene is TRBJ1-1, the V gene TRBV18; 8 bases fit TRBD1. V shed 5 bases, J shed 3 bases, and the junction held 8 bases outside the gene matches. The CDR3 consists of 15 residues. The germline V gene has CDR1 KGHSH and CDR2 LQKENI. CDR3 protein: CASSWTGSPDTEAFF. Written as DNA, the CDR3 is TGTGCCAGCTCATGGACAGGGTCTCCTGACACTGAAGCTTTCTTT.

The chain uses TRBV7-9 and TRBJ1-1; weak D call: TRBD1 (6 bases). The ends were cut back, 5 bases at V and 4 bases at J, with 17 bases in the middle. The germline V gene encodes CDR1 SEHNR and CDR2 FQNEAQ (reference sequence). The CDR3 is 15 amino acids. CDR3 sequence: CASSRLVGGGTEAFF. CDR3 nucleotide sequence: TGTGCCAGCAGCCGTTTAGTAGGAGGGGGCACTGAAGCTTTCTTT.

The rearrangement uses TRBV4-3 and TRBJ2-7; 7 positions agree with TRBD1. V dropped 1 base and J dropped 4; count of bases not matched to a gene: 10. The CDR3 covers 16 residues. Per the germline V gene, CDR1 is LGHNA and CDR2 is YSLEER. The CDR3 spells CASSQGGDSSMYEQYF. The CDR3, as DNA: TGCGCCAGCAGCCAAGGTGGGGACAGTAGTATGTACGAGCAGTACTTC.

V usage is TRBV4-3 and J usage is TRBJ2-6; D remains ambiguous. Deletions cut 2 bases from V and 0 bases from J, with 5 bases between. This CDR3 region has 15 residues. CDR1 LGHNA and CDR2 YSLEER come from the germline V gene. As DNA, the CDR3 is TGCGCCAGCAGCCAAATGAGCTCTGGGGCCAACGTCCTGACTTTC. This codes for CASSQMSSGANVLTF.

V usage is TRBV30 and J usage is TRBJ2-7; 7 bases fit TRBD1. The V gene end was trimmed by 4 bases and the J gene end by 2 bases; junction bases not matched to a gene: 8. CDR1 is GTSNPN and CDR2 is SVGIG in the germline V gene (reference sequence). This CDR3 contains 14 residues. This CDR3 reads CAWTSGTAAYEQYF. CDR3 coding DNA: TGTGCCTGGACCTCCGGGACAGCAGCCTACGAGCAGTACTTC.

The chain recombines TRBV5-1 with TRBJ2-2, with 14 bases aligning to TRBD2. Trimming at V came to 4 bases and at J to 8 bases, leaving 7 bases not matched to a gene. This CDR3 has 16 amino acids. From germline, CDR1 is SGHRS and CDR2 YFSETQ. The CDR3 nucleotides are TGCGCCAGCAGCCCAGGACTAGCGGGAGGCTGGGGGGAGCTGTTTTTT. This translates into CASSPGLAGGWGELFF.

The V and J genes are TRBV9 and TRBJ1-5, with D hard to call. The V end lost 4 bases, the J end lost 3 bases, and 17 bases lay between the germline ends. The CDR3 consists of 16 residues. Per germline, CDR1 SGDLS and CDR2 YYNGEE. The CDR3 DNA reads as TGTGCCAGCAGCCCCCGAGAGGACGGAATCAATCAGCCCCAGCATTTT. Translated, it gives CASSPREDGINQPQHF.

The chain links TRBV12-5 to TRBJ2-1; no firm D call. The ends were cut back, 1 base at V and 3 bases at J, with 7 bases in the middle. The germline CDR1 and CDR2 sequences are LGHNT and FRNRAP. The CDR3 spans 14 residues. This chain's CDR3 is CASGLAAFYNEQFF. The CDR3 coding sequence is TGTGCTAGTGGTTTGGCAGCCTTCTACAATGAGCAGTTCTTC.

As for this clone: Other nucleotide sequences in the sample specify the same CDR3. The chain employs TRBV5-4 and TRBJ1-2; D is undetermined. Germline V lookup: CDR1 SGHNT, CDR2 YYREEE (reference sequence). This CDR3 spans 12 amino acids. V lost 2 bases, J lost 8 bases, and 10 bases lay in between. In nucleotides, the CDR3 is TGTGCCAGCAGCTTAGGCGCTGGGGGCTACACCTTC. Amino acids: CASSLGAGGYTF.

V and J are TRBV29-1 and TRBJ1-1, with D maybe TRBD1 (6 bases). CDR1 and CDR2 from the germline V gene are SQVTM and ANQGSEA. V shed 4 bases and J shed 11 bases, with 29 bases lying between them. The CDR3 contains 16 residues. The CDR3 DNA reads as TGCAGCGTTGTGAGGCAGGGCGAGTTGACGGCCAGGGGTGCTTTCTTT. Amino acids: CSVVRQGELTARGAFF.

This chain uses TRBV18 with TRBJ1-1; D is unclear. Germline V lookup: CDR1 KGHSH, CDR2 LQKENI. The V and J ends lost 1 base and 4 bases respectively, with 10 bases between them. The CDR3 loop spans 14 amino acids. In nucleotides, the CDR3 is TGTGCCAGCTCACCACGGCCGGTCGGCACTGAAGCTTTCTTT. As protein: CASSPRPVGTEAFF.

V usage is TRBV25-1 and J usage is TRBJ1-1, with no clear D. There are 14 residues in the CDR3. V shed 3 bases and J shed 9 bases, with 17 bases lying between them. Germline V CDR1 and CDR2: MGHDK, SYGVNS. The CDR3 loop reads CASSDAFRAAKAFF. The CDR3 DNA reads as TGTGCCAGCAGTGATGCGTTTCGGGCAGCTAAAGCTTTCTTT.

The gene calls are TRBV6-2 or TRBV6-3 and TRBJ2-3; 13 bases agree with TRBD2. Germline-derived CDR1 and CDR2 are MNHEY and SVGEGT. The CDR3 is made up of 16 amino acids. Unmatched junction bases numbered 6, after V lost 4 bases and J lost 5 bases. CDR3 DNA: TGTGCCAGCAGTTCCCGACTAGCGGGAGGAATAGATACGCAGTATTTT. Translating gives CASSSRLAGGIDTQYF.

The V call is TRBV29-1, the J call TRBJ1-4; D call uncertain. Trimming stripped 5 bases from V and 4 bases from J, with 11 bases between. This CDR3 has 13 amino acids. Germline loops: CDR1 SQVTM, CDR2 ANQGSEA. Here the CDR3 reads CSVRGLNNEKLFF. The CDR3 DNA follows: TGCAGCGTTAGAGGACTGAATAATGAAAAACTGTTTTTT.